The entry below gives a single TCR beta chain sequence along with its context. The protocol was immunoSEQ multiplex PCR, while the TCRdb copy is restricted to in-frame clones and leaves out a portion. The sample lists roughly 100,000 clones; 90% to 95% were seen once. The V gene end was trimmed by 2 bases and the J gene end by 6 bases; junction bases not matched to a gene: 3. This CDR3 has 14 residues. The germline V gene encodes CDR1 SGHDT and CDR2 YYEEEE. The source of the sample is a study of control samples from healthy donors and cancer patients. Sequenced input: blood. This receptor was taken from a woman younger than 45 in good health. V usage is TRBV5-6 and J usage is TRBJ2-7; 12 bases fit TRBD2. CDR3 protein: CASSFVTSGSEQYF. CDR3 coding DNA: TGTGCCAGCAGCTTCGTGACTAGCGGGAGCGAGCAGTACTTC.